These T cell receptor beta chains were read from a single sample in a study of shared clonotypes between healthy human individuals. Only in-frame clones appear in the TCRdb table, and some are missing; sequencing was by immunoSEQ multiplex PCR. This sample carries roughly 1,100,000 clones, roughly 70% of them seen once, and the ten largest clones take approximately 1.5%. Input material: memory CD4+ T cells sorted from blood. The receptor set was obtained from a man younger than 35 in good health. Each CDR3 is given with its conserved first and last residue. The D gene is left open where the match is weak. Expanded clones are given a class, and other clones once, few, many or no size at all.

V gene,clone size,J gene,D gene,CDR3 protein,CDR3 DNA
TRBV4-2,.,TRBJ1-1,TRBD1,CASSQEDRGFSNTEAFF,TGTGCCAGCAGCCAAGAGGACAGGGGGTTCTCGAACACTGAAGCTTTCTTT
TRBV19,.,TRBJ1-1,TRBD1,CASRMDRGTEAFF,TGTGCCAGTAGGATGGACAGGGGAACTGAAGCTTTCTTT
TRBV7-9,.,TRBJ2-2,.,CASSPEGLASGELFF,TGTGCCAGCAGCCCGGAGGGTCTAGCGTCCGGGGAGCTGTTTTTT
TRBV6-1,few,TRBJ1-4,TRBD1,CASSFTGGEEKLFF,TGTGCCAGCAGTTTTACAGGGGGCGAGGAAAAACTGTTTTTT
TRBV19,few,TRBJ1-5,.,CASSIDGGRGQPQHF,TGTGCCAGTAGTATAGACGGCGGGAGAGGGCAGCCCCAGCATTTT
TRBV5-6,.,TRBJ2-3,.,CASGKQGTSTDTQYF,TGTGCCAGCGGAAAACAGGGGACTTCCACAGATACGCAGTATTTT
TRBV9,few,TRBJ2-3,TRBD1,CASSVLGQGADTQYF,TGTGCCAGCAGCGTATTGGGACAGGGGGCAGATACGCAGTATTTT
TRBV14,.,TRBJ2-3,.,CASSRMTDSRGQYF,TGTGCCAGCAGCCGTATGACAGATAGCCGTGGGCAGTATTTT
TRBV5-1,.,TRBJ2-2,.,CASREKDTNTGELFF,TGCGCCAGCAGAGAAAAGGACACGAACACCGGGGAGCTGTTTTTT
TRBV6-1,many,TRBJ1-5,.,CASRPTGYSNQPQHF,TGTGCCAGCAGACCAACAGGGTATAGCAATCAGCCCCAGCATTTT
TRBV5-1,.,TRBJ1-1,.,CASSRDMANTEAFF,TGCGCCAGCAGCAGGGACATGGCGAACACTGAAGCTTTCTTT
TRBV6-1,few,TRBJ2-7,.,CASSPGQTYEQYF,TGTGCCAGCAGTCCGGGACAAACCTACGAGCAGTACTTC
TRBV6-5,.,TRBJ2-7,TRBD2,CASSSGLVYEQYF,TGTGCCAGCAGTTCAGGACTAGTCTACGAGCAGTACTTC
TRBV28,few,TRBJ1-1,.,CASSLLQGGSQLKAFF,TGTGCCAGCAGTTTACTACAGGGAGGGTCCCAACTGAAAGCTTTCTTT
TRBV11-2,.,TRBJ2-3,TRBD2,CASSLDPHKRGGRDTQYF,TGTGCCAGCAGCTTAGATCCCCATAAGCGGGGGGGCCGGGATACGCAGTATTTT
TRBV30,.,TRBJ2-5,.,CAWSLETQYF,TGTGCCTGGAGTTTAGAGACCCAGTACTTC
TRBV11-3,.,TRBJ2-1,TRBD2,CASSLESSGRSSYNEQFF,TGTGCCAGCAGCTTAGAGTCTAGCGGGAGGTCATCCTACAATGAGCAGTTCTTC
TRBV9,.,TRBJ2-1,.,CASSVVGLDFYNEQFF,TGTGCCAGCAGCGTAGTAGGACTCGACTTTTACAATGAGCAGTTCTTC
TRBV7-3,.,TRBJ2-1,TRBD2,CASSLAGGRQFF,TGTGCCAGCAGCCTAGCGGGGGGCCGGCAGTTCTTC
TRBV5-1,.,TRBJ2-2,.,CASSLAGAGEAGELFF,TGCGCCAGCAGCTTGGCCGGGGCAGGGGAGGCCGGGGAGCTGTTTTTT